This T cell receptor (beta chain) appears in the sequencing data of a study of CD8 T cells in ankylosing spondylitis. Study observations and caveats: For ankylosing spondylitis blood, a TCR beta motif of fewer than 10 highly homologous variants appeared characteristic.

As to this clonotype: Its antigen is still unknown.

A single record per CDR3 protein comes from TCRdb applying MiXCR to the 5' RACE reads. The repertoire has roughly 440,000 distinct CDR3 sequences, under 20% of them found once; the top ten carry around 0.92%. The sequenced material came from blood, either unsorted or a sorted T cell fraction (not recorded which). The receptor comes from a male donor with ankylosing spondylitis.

The CDR3, as DNA: TGTGCCAGCAGCAACCGGGACAGGGCTAATTCACCCCTCCACTTT. Protein product: CASSNRDRANSPLHF. The chain has TRBV12-3 or TRBV12-4 and TRBJ1-6, with TRBD1 matching 9 bases. Unmatched junction bases numbered 6, after V lost 6 bases and J lost 6 bases. This CDR3 is 15 amino acids long.